Reported below is one TCR beta chain. This clonotype was observed a handful of times. The clone's antigen remains unknown. Base-call qualities are not available, and no considerably larger clone is one nucleotide away. TCR cDNA was synthesized by 5'RACE template switching, which introduced a universal primer site and unique molecular identifiers. Priming of cDNA synthesis was performed from both the TCR alpha and TCR beta constant segments. Library amplification involved two PCR steps, and the second step added sample barcodes and sequencing adapters. Sequencing of libraries was performed on Illumina HiSeq 2500 (2x100 bp) or NovaSeq (2x150 bp). Turning to the authors' computational methods: Reads were demultiplexed and collapsed into UMI consensus sequences with MIGEC, and V(D)J alignment was performed with MiXCR. Vaccine-responding clonotypes were identified with edgeR using replicate PBMC samples, with FDR below 0.01 and a log2 fold change above 5 up to day 15 being required. Bulk clonotypes were assigned CD4 or CD8 identity according to which sequenced CD4 or CD8 repertoire held them at higher abundance. TCRdb reran the public reads through fastp at Q25 and MiXCR, keeping productive beta chains. Each entry merges the rows of one CDR3 protein and shows their most common DNA and genes. TCRdb's processing, not the authors' own work, is the source of the V and J calls. The sample profile shows roughly 250,000 distinct CDR3 sequences; 10% to 15% of them were found once. Approximately 0.49% of the sample belongs to the ten largest clones.

The source of the sample is a study of T cells after yellow fever vaccination (dated by TCRdb to between 2019 and 2020). Concerning the study at large: The SMART-Seq v4 Ultra Low Input RNA kit was used to prepare libraries from fractions with low cell numbers. To follow T-cell clones before and after both primary and booster YFV17D yellow fever vaccination, bulk TCR alpha and beta repertoires underwent longitudinal sequencing. Two healthy male donors, one aged 18 to 29 and one aged 30 to 40 years, made up the cohort. Bulk PBMC replicates and cell subsets were isolated from blood drawn at multiple timepoints before and after both primary and secondary immunization. What the study reported, not specific to this receptor: A small fraction of clonotypes appeared in both the CD4 and CD8 compartments, likely as a result of convergent recombination. Because only two donors were included in the study, the extent to which the findings can be generalized is limited. Because abundant contaminating clonotypes from the bulk population could be contained in FACS-sorted repertoires, computational filtering was required. The secondary T-cell response was weaker than the primary response but faster, peaking on day 5 instead of day 15. After the booster, most of the clones that had expanded following primary vaccination were detected again (96% of CD4 and roughly nine tenths of CD8), which suggests that memory was broadly maintained.

Per the publication, the treatment or condition label means: live attenuated yellow fever vaccine strain. A standard Ficoll-Paque protocol was used to isolate PBMCs from peripheral blood. Dynabeads CD4 and CD8 positive selection kits were used to isolate CD4 and CD8 T-cell fractions. TriZol was used to extract RNA from bulk PBMCs, from CD4 and CD8 fractions, and from dextramer-positive and dextramer-negative fractions. The material sequenced was CD4+ T cells sorted from PBMCs, taken 45 days after the yellow fever booster vaccination. The receptor was isolated from a man younger than 40 who received the YFV17D yellow fever vaccine.

Read as DNA, the sequence is TGTGCCAGCAGCCAAGTGGGGCCAACCGTCACGGATACGCAGTATTTT. Translated, it gives CASSQVGPTVTDTQYF. Recombination connected TRBV3-1 to TRBJ2-3; a tentative D match to TRBD1 spans 5 bases. According to the germline V gene (reference sequence), CDR1 reads LGHDT and CDR2 reads YNNKEL. Trimming takes 1 base from V and 6 bases from J, and the germline ends sit 17 bases apart. From the cysteine through the phenylalanine, the CDR3 covers 16 amino acids. Only CDR3 DNA is held: 48 bases, read in frame from base 1.